A selection of T cell receptor beta chains follows, all from one sample in a study of spatial heterogeneity in lung cancer. Each CDR3 protein gets one entry after TCRdb re-called the 5' RACE reads with MiXCR. The sample contains approximately 52,000 distinct CDR3 sequences, approximately 5.3% of which appear only once. The sample here was PBMCs, taken at surgery. Receptor source: a male donor with early-stage non-small cell lung cancer. The CDR3 runs from the conserved cysteine through the conserved F or W. A D gene is named only where the DNA matches it firmly. Not every row has a clone size; where given, it reads once, few, many or a size class.

v_call: TRBV20-1
clone_size: many
d_call: TRBD1
j_call: TRBJ2-7
cdr3_aa: CSAWDRASYEQYF
cdr3_nt: TGCAGTGCTTGGGACAGGGCCTCCTACGAGCAGTACTTC

v_call: TRBV4-1
clone_size: many
d_call: .
j_call: TRBJ2-2
cdr3_aa: CASSQGDLVTTGELFF
cdr3_nt: TGCGCCAGCAGCCAAGGGGATCTAGTTACAACCGGGGAGCTGTTTTTT

v_call: TRBV27
clone_size: many
d_call: .
j_call: TRBJ2-1
cdr3_aa: CASLPRGRRGNEQFF
cdr3_nt: TGTGCCAGCCTTCCTCGGGGGCGTAGGGGCAATGAGCAGTTCTTC

v_call: TRBV7-6
clone_size: few
d_call: .
j_call: TRBJ1-1
cdr3_aa: CASSSGGGMSTEAFF
cdr3_nt: TGTGCCAGCAGTTCTGGCGGCGGGATGAGTACTGAAGCTTTCTTT

v_call: TRBV11-2
clone_size: many
d_call: TRBD2
j_call: TRBJ2-3
cdr3_aa: CASSFKTSGSTDTQYF
cdr3_nt: TGTGCCAGCAGCTTTAAGACTAGCGGGAGCACAGATACGCAGTATTTT

v_call: TRBV5-5
clone_size: many
d_call: .
j_call: TRBJ2-5
cdr3_aa: CASSLRPPGTQYF
cdr3_nt: TGTGCCAGCAGCCTCCGGCCTCCGGGGACCCAGTACTTC

v_call: TRBV5-1
clone_size: few
d_call: .
j_call: TRBJ2-5
cdr3_aa: CASSSISQETQYF
cdr3_nt: TGCGCCAGCAGCTCTATCTCCCAAGAGACCCAGTACTTC

v_call: TRBV12-3/TRBV12-4
clone_size: many
d_call: TRBD1
j_call: TRBJ1-6
cdr3_aa: CASSLNRGTLPLHF
cdr3_nt: TGTGCCAGCAGTTTAAACAGGGGAACCTTACCCCTCCACTTT

v_call: TRBV2
clone_size: many
d_call: .
j_call: TRBJ1-6
cdr3_aa: CASSERLYSPLHF
cdr3_nt: TGTGCCAGCAGCGAACGGTTATATTCACCCCTCCACTTT

v_call: TRBV3-1
clone_size: .
d_call: .
j_call: TRBJ2-7
cdr3_aa: CASSQVHHEQYF
cdr3_nt: TGTGCCAGCAGCCAAGTACACCACGAGCAGTACTTC

v_call: TRBV6-1
clone_size: .
d_call: .
j_call: TRBJ2-1
cdr3_aa: CASNLRSYNEQFF
cdr3_nt: TGTGCCAGCAATCTCAGGTCTTACAATGAGCAGTTCTTC

v_call: TRBV20-1
clone_size: .
d_call: .
j_call: TRBJ1-1
cdr3_aa: CSARGGRNTEAFF
cdr3_nt: TGCAGTGCTAGAGGGGGGAGGAACACTGAAGCTTTCTTT

v_call: TRBV19
clone_size: many
d_call: .
j_call: TRBJ2-4
cdr3_aa: CASSMRWVQYF
cdr3_nt: TGTGCCAGTAGTATGAGATGGGTTCAGTACTTC

v_call: TRBV14
clone_size: many
d_call: .
j_call: TRBJ1-6
cdr3_aa: CASSLPGRGFPALHF
cdr3_nt: TGTGCCAGCAGCCTTCCGGGACGCGGGTTTCCGGCCCTCCACTTT

v_call: TRBV2
clone_size: many
d_call: .
j_call: TRBJ2-1
cdr3_aa: CASSDSGVYNEQFF
cdr3_nt: TGTGCCAGCAGTGATTCGGGAGTCTACAATGAGCAGTTCTTC

v_call: TRBV4-1
clone_size: many
d_call: .
j_call: TRBJ2-1
cdr3_aa: CASSQRGGFQFF
cdr3_nt: TGCGCCAGCAGCCAGAGGGGGGGATTTCAGTTCTTC

v_call: TRBV11-2
clone_size: many
d_call: TRBD2
j_call: TRBJ2-3
cdr3_aa: CASSLREGGADTQYF
cdr3_nt: TGTGCCAGCAGCTTGCGGGAGGGCGGCGCAGATACGCAGTATTTT

v_call: TRBV7-9
clone_size: medium-sized
d_call: .
j_call: TRBJ2-7
cdr3_aa: CASSQAVGEQYF
cdr3_nt: TGTGCCAGCAGCCAGGCTGTGGGCGAGCAGTACTTC

v_call: TRBV15
clone_size: many
d_call: TRBD1
j_call: TRBJ1-4
cdr3_aa: CATSPGTAEKLFF
cdr3_nt: TGTGCCACCAGCCCTGGGACAGCCGAAAAACTGTTTTTT

v_call: TRBV20-1
clone_size: .
d_call: .
j_call: TRBJ1-5
cdr3_aa: CSASQGSNQPQHF
cdr3_nt: TGCAGTGCTTCTCAGGGGAGCAATCAGCCCCAGCATTTT

v_call: TRBV20-1
clone_size: many
d_call: .
j_call: TRBJ2-1
cdr3_aa: CSARDFQGSSYNEQFF
cdr3_nt: TGCAGTGCTAGAGATTTCCAGGGGAGCTCCTACAATGAGCAGTTCTTC

v_call: TRBV7-8
clone_size: few
d_call: .
j_call: TRBJ1-1
cdr3_aa: CASSSVRVWGEAFF
cdr3_nt: TGTGCCAGCAGCTCCGTACGGGTGTGGGGTGAAGCTTTCTTT

v_call: TRBV7-8
clone_size: many
d_call: .
j_call: TRBJ2-2
cdr3_aa: CASSRDKNTGELFF
cdr3_nt: TGTGCCAGCAGCAGAGACAAAAACACCGGGGAGCTGTTTTTT

v_call: TRBV2
clone_size: many
d_call: .
j_call: TRBJ2-3
cdr3_aa: CASSENDSTDTQYF
cdr3_nt: TGTGCCAGCAGTGAAAATGATAGCACAGATACGCAGTATTTT

v_call: TRBV6-1
clone_size: .
d_call: .
j_call: TRBJ1-6
cdr3_aa: CASSELQGRSPLHF
cdr3_nt: TGTGCCAGCAGTGAACTCCAGGGGAGGTCACCCCTCCACTTT

v_call: TRBV7-2
clone_size: many
d_call: .
j_call: TRBJ1-1
cdr3_aa: CASSFPGNTEAFF
cdr3_nt: TGTGCCAGCAGCTTCCCAGGGAACACTGAAGCTTTCTTT

v_call: TRBV28
clone_size: medium-sized
d_call: TRBD2
j_call: TRBJ2-3
cdr3_aa: CASYSLAGRISQYF
cdr3_nt: TGTGCCAGCTACTCGCTAGCGGGTCGGATTTCGCAGTATTTT

v_call: TRBV7-2
clone_size: .
d_call: .
j_call: TRBJ2-2
cdr3_aa: CASSLLGEPTGELFF
cdr3_nt: TGTGCCAGCAGCTTATTGGGGGAGCCCACCGGGGAGCTGTTTTTT

v_call: TRBV18
clone_size: few
d_call: .
j_call: TRBJ2-6
cdr3_aa: CASSPQGGANVLTF
cdr3_nt: TGTGCCAGCTCACCTCAGGGTGGGGCCAACGTCCTGACTTTC

v_call: TRBV4-3
clone_size: .
d_call: .
j_call: TRBJ2-7
cdr3_aa: CASSQDTSSPYEQYF
cdr3_nt: TGCGCCAGCAGCCAAGATACTAGCAGCCCCTACGAGCAGTACTTC

v_call: TRBV15
clone_size: many
d_call: .
j_call: TRBJ2-5
cdr3_aa: CATSRDRQTQYF
cdr3_nt: TGTGCCACCAGCAGAGATCGGCAGACCCAGTACTTC

v_call: TRBV5-1
clone_size: many
d_call: .
j_call: TRBJ2-5
cdr3_aa: CASSPITGGQETQYF
cdr3_nt: TGCGCCAGCAGCCCTATAACCGGGGGACAAGAGACCCAGTACTTC

v_call: TRBV12-3/TRBV12-4
clone_size: many
d_call: .
j_call: TRBJ1-6
cdr3_aa: CASSSSSYNSPLHF
cdr3_nt: TGTGCCAGCAGTTCCAGCAGCTATAATTCACCCCTCCACTTT

v_call: TRBV6-6
clone_size: .
d_call: .
j_call: TRBJ2-7
cdr3_aa: CASSGARGSGAYEQYF
cdr3_nt: TGTGCCAGCAGTGGAGCGAGGGGCTCAGGGGCCTACGAGCAGTACTTC

v_call: TRBV19
clone_size: many
d_call: TRBD2
j_call: TRBJ2-1
cdr3_aa: CASTAGTSALNEQFF
cdr3_nt: TGTGCCAGTACCGCCGGGACTAGCGCTCTCAATGAGCAGTTCTTC

v_call: TRBV19
clone_size: many
d_call: .
j_call: TRBJ2-1
cdr3_aa: CASSIEAHNEQFF
cdr3_nt: TGTGCCAGTAGTATAGAGGCTCACAATGAGCAGTTCTTC

v_call: TRBV7-3
clone_size: few
d_call: .
j_call: TRBJ2-7
cdr3_aa: CASSQQGGRSYEQYF
cdr3_nt: TGTGCCAGCAGCCAGCAGGGGGGACGCTCCTACGAGCAGTACTTC

v_call: TRBV12-3/TRBV12-4
clone_size: few
d_call: TRBD2
j_call: TRBJ2-3
cdr3_aa: CASSPELAGLSTDTQYF
cdr3_nt: TGTGCCAGCAGTCCGGAGCTAGCGGGGCTTAGCACAGATACGCAGTATTTT

v_call: TRBV7-6
clone_size: many
d_call: .
j_call: TRBJ2-2
cdr3_aa: CASSINTRNTGELFF
cdr3_nt: TGTGCCAGCAGCATAAACACGCGGAACACCGGGGAGCTGTTTTTT

v_call: TRBV5-1
clone_size: many
d_call: .
j_call: TRBJ2-7
cdr3_aa: CASSSTLTDEQYF
cdr3_nt: TGCGCCAGCAGCTCCACATTGACAGACGAGCAGTACTTC

v_call: TRBV6-5
clone_size: many
d_call: .
j_call: TRBJ1-1
cdr3_aa: CASSSGRPYAEAFF
cdr3_nt: TGTGCCAGCAGTTCGGGACGGCCGTACGCTGAAGCTTTCTTT

v_call: TRBV6-2/TRBV6-3
clone_size: .
d_call: .
j_call: TRBJ2-1
cdr3_aa: CASSPETTANNEQFF
cdr3_nt: TGTGCCAGCAGTCCGGAGACAACGGCGAACAATGAGCAGTTCTTC

v_call: TRBV21-1
clone_size: many
d_call: .
j_call: TRBJ1-2
cdr3_aa: CASSKEGQGRRKDGYTF
cdr3_nt: TGTGCCAGCAGCAAAGAGGGACAGGGTAGGAGAAAGGATGGCTACACCTTC

v_call: TRBV9
clone_size: many
d_call: TRBD1
j_call: TRBJ2-7
cdr3_aa: CASSVGTGASYEQYF
cdr3_nt: TGTGCCAGCAGCGTAGGAACAGGGGCTTCCTACGAGCAGTACTTC

v_call: TRBV2
clone_size: many
d_call: .
j_call: TRBJ1-1
cdr3_aa: CASRWGGGLNTEAFF
cdr3_nt: TGTGCCAGCAGGTGGGGAGGAGGCTTGAACACTGAAGCTTTCTTT

v_call: TRBV30
clone_size: many
d_call: .
j_call: TRBJ2-2
cdr3_aa: CAWSQGFLNTGELFF
cdr3_nt: TGTGCCTGGTCCCAAGGGTTTTTAAACACCGGGGAGCTGTTTTTT

v_call: TRBV28
clone_size: many
d_call: .
j_call: TRBJ1-5
cdr3_aa: CASSLLQGWGSNQPQHF
cdr3_nt: TGTGCCAGCAGTTTATTACAGGGATGGGGCAGCAATCAGCCCCAGCATTTT

v_call: TRBV19
clone_size: many
d_call: TRBD1
j_call: TRBJ1-5
cdr3_aa: CASSIGGGTGSNQPQHF
cdr3_nt: TGTGCCAGTAGTATCGGCGGGGGGACAGGCAGTAATCAGCCCCAGCATTTT

v_call: TRBV20-1
clone_size: many
d_call: TRBD2
j_call: TRBJ2-3
cdr3_aa: CSATELAGTDTQYF
cdr3_nt: TGCAGTGCAACTGAACTAGCGGGCACAGATACGCAGTATTTT

v_call: TRBV28
clone_size: many
d_call: TRBD1
j_call: TRBJ1-2
cdr3_aa: CASSWDRAYGYTF
cdr3_nt: TGTGCCAGCAGTTGGGACAGGGCCTATGGCTACACCTTC

v_call: TRBV12-3/TRBV12-4
clone_size: many
d_call: .
j_call: TRBJ2-2
cdr3_aa: CASLRGPSAGELFF
cdr3_nt: TGTGCCAGTCTACGGGGCCCTTCTGCCGGGGAGCTGTTTTTT